These 15 T cell receptor beta chains were all obtained from the same sample, sequenced in a study of T cell changes during pregnancy in multiple sclerosis. Some clones are missing from TCRdb's copy, which holds only in-frame ones; the method was immunoSEQ multiplex PCR. Among about 59,000 clones listed, over 90% were seen once. The sequenced sample was CD8+ T cells from peripheral blood mononuclear cells, obtained in the third trimester of pregnancy. Receptors originate from a female donor with multiple sclerosis, enrolled in a pregnancy study.

The chain carries TRBV19 and TRBJ2-7, with TRBD2 identical over 9 bases. Looked up from germline, CDR1 is LNHDA and CDR2 is SQIVND (reference sequence). The trim removed 0 bases at V and 3 bases at J, leaving 3 bases unmatched. The CDR3 is 15 amino acids. The CDR3 region has the DNA TGTGCCAGTAGTATAGACGGACTAGCGAACTACGAGCAGTACTTC. It translates to CASSIDGLANYEQYF.

The V call is TRBV11-2, the J call TRBJ2-3; 9 bases fit TRBD2. The CDR3 covers 14 residues. Per the germline V gene, CDR1 is SGHAT and CDR2 is FQNNGV. V was clipped by 7 bases and J by 2 bases; unmatched bases: 4. CDR3 protein: CASKAGGDTDTQYF. DNA of the CDR3: TGTGCCAGCAAGGCGGGAGGGGACACAGATACGCAGTATTTT. Looking up the rest from reference TRBV11-2 and TRBJ2-3 gives the full variable domain: EAGVAQSPRYKIIEKRQSVAFWCNPISGHATLYWYQQILGQGPKLLIQFQNNGVVDDSQLPKDRFSAERLKGVDSTLKIQPAKLEDSAVYLCASKAGGDTDTQYFGPGTRLTVL.

The chain couples TRBV28 to TRBJ1-5; possibly TRBD1 for D (5 bases). Germline V lookup: CDR1 MDHEN, CDR2 SYDVKM. CDR3 length equals 17 residues. Deletions cut 3 bases from V and 2 bases from J, with 17 bases between. The CDR3 DNA reads as TGTGCCAGCAGTTTCAGGCCGGGGGGATCTGGCAATCAGCCCCAGCATTTT. This gives the protein CASSFRPGGSGNQPQHF. The full variable domain, in which reference TRBV28 and TRBJ1-5 provide the parts outside the CDR3, is DVKVTQSSRYLVKRTGEKVFLECVQDMDHENMFWYRQDPGLGLRLIYFSYDVKMKEKGDIPEGYSVSREKKERFSLILESASTNQTSMYLCASSFRPGGSGNQPQHFGDGTRLSIL.

The rearrangement joins TRBV27 to TRBJ2-7; D is ambiguous. Per the germline V gene, CDR1 is MNHEY and CDR2 is SMNVEV (reference sequence). Deletions cut 3 bases from V and 2 bases from J, with 8 bases between. The CDR3 totals 13 residues. The CDR3: CASSLQLAYEQYF. The CDR3 bases are TGTGCCAGCAGTTTGCAGTTGGCCTACGAGCAGTACTTC.

J is TRBJ2-5 and V is TRBV7-9; 12 nucleotides line up with TRBD2. The germline gives CDR1 SEHNR, CDR2 FQNEAQ (reference sequence). V dropped 6 bases and J dropped 2; count of bases not matched to a gene: 4. This CDR3 is 15 amino acids long. This CDR3 is CASSQGLAGQETQYF. The CDR3 DNA reads TGTGCCAGCAGTCAAGGACTAGCGGGGCAAGAGACCCAGTACTTC.

The chain has TRBV7-9 and TRBJ2-7, with TRBD2 identical over 9 bases. Trimming cost V 6 bases and J 7 bases; bases outside gene matches: 7. Germline V gene sequence: CDR1 SEHNR, CDR2 FQNEAQ (reference sequence). The CDR3 is made up of 13 amino acids. CDR3 DNA: TGTGCCAGCAGGGATAGCGGGAGCGGTGAGCAGTACTTC. It is translated as CASRDSGSGEQYF.

The rearrangement joins TRBV7-9 to TRBJ2-2, with TRBD1 identical over 10 bases. Germline V gene lookup returns CDR1 SEHNR and CDR2 FQNEAQ (reference sequence). J lost 8 bases, V lost 5 bases, and 8 bases had no gene match. The CDR3 loop spans 15 amino acids. The CDR3 DNA sequence: TGTGCCAGCAGCCCTGGGACAGGGGAGAAGGGGGAGCTGTTTTTT. It encodes CASSPGTGEKGELFF.

V usage is TRBV5-6 and J usage is TRBJ1-1; no reliable D call. Germline CDR1 is SGHDT and CDR2 is YYEEEE. Deletions cut 0 bases from V and 1 base from J, with 4 bases between. This CDR3 region has 13 residues. This CDR3 reads CASSLGGNTEAFF. The CDR3 nucleotides are TGTGCCAGCAGCTTGGGAGGGAACACTGAAGCTTTCTTT.

The chain employs TRBV28 and TRBJ1-5; TRBD1 might be the D (5 bases). The CDR3 contains 16 residues. Germline V gene sequence: CDR1 MDHEN, CDR2 SYDVKM. V was pared by 1 base and J by 7 bases, with 17 bases between. CDR3 in amino acids: CASSLLSAGGRQPQHF. The CDR3 nucleotides read TGTGCCAGCAGTTTATTGAGCGCGGGGGGACGCCAGCCCCAGCATTTT.

This sequence joins TRBV7-9 and TRBJ1-2; D possibly corresponds to TRBD1 (5 bases). Between the trimmed V and J ends, which lost 4 bases and 5 bases, there was a span of 17 bases. The CDR3 contains 15 residues. The germline V gene has CDR1 SEHNR and CDR2 FQNEAQ (reference sequence). CDR3 in amino acids: CASSWPKPGRYGYTF. In DNA form, the CDR3 reads TGTGCCAGCAGCTGGCCCAAACCAGGGCGATATGGCTACACCTTC.

CDR3: CASSSRRGTGGYEQYF. CDR3 DNA sequence: TGTGCCAGCAGTTCCCGACGAGGGACAGGGGGGTACGAGCAGTACTTC. The chain has TRBV6-5 and TRBJ2-7, with TRBD1 matching 11 bases. CDR1 and CDR2 (germline): MNHEY, SVGAGI. The CDR3 has 16 residues. Losses at the gene ends were 4 bases for V and 4 bases for J; bases not matched to a gene: 9.

The genes are TRBV27 and TRBJ2-7; the D gene is possibly TRBD2 (6 bases). Trimming removed 5 bases at V and 4 bases at J, with 12 bases between. The CDR3 runs 13 residues. Germline V CDR1 and CDR2: MNHEY, SMNVEV (reference sequence). The CDR3 sequence: CASSPGVYYEQYF. CDR3 in DNA: TGTGCCAGCAGTCCGGGGGTGTATTACGAGCAGTACTTC.

This chain joins TRBV9 and TRBJ2-3, with 10 bases matching TRBD2. V lost 0 bases and J lost 6; bases outside the gene matches: 4. CDR3 length: 15 residues. The germline V gene encodes CDR1 SGDLS and CDR2 YYNGEE. The CDR3 loop is CASSVVSGRADTQYF. CDR3 coding DNA: TGTGCCAGCAGCGTAGTGAGCGGGAGGGCCGATACGCAGTATTTT.

With regard to this clone: At one of its ends the junction is not consistent with the germline gene, which may arise from a read error. The rearrangement links TRBV7-9 to TRBJ2-3; 7 nucleotides align to TRBD2. The CDR3 is 15 amino acids. The germline gives CDR1 SEHNR, CDR2 FQNEAQ (reference sequence). The CDR3 is CASSLRRDYGTAQDF. CDR3 nucleotide sequence: TGTGCCAGCAGCTTAAGGCGGGACTACGGGACGGCTCAGGATTTT.

The chain employs TRBV5-1 and TRBJ2-7; maybe TRBD1 (6 bases). The CDR3 has 15 residues. The germline CDR1 and CDR2 sequences are SGHRS and YFSETQ. V was pared by 1 base and J by 0 bases, with 11 bases between. CDR3 sequence: CASSLTTGLSYEQYF. CDR3 nucleotide sequence: TGCGCCAGCAGCTTGACGACAGGTCTCTCCTACGAGCAGTACTTC.